The sample holds a few counts of the clone carrying this T cell receptor beta chain. Its antigen remains unidentified. The data originate from a study of T-cell memory formation after mild COVID-19. Overall study findings and caveats: The study found balanced CD4/CD8 in clones contracting day 15 to 85 and a CD4+ lean in later expanders.

The CDR3 has 15 amino acids. V trimming: 6 bases; J trimming: 6 bases; junction bases outside the gene matches: 8. MiXCR was run by TCRdb on the 5' RACE reads, yielding one entry per CDR3 protein. This sample carries about 130,000 distinct CDR3 sequences, approximately 5.9% of them seen once, and the ten largest clones take approximately 2.1%. The TCR sequence derives from an adult woman who had mild COVID-19 (a few samples of this study predate the infection). Cell type and time point are not known. The rearrangement joins TRBV12-3 or TRBV12-4 to TRBJ1-5; 10 bases align to TRBD1. Sequencing was done on a sample of PBMCs or a T cell subset sorted from them (not recorded which). CDR3 DNA: TGTGCCAGCAGGCCCGGGACAGGGGCACGTCAGCCCCAGCATTTT. Protein product: CASRPGTGARQPQHF.